The clone carrying this T cell receptor beta chain was counted between two and nine times. The antigen remains undetermined. The sample originates from a study of T cells in Graves' hyperthyroidism and ophthalmopathy. TCR beta CDR3 region amplification was performed from RNA transcripts. The TCR CDR3 was amplified in a first-round RT-PCR using the HTBI primer set. Each CDR3 protein gets one entry after TCRdb re-called the multiplex PCR reads with MiXCR. The table lists hundreds of thousands of distinct CDR3 sequences, 14% of them singletons. Using more than 7.5 ml of fresh peripheral blood, PBMCs were prepared. General study points: The majority of expanded thyroid clonotypes above 0.001 also appeared in blood. Stable hyperthyroidism and ophthalmopathy were separated using 13 V-J signatures.

Trimming removed 3 bases from V and 0 bases from J, with 12 bases in between. Germline lookup yields CDR1 SGHAT and CDR2 FQNNGV. This CDR3 comprises 16 residues. The chain carries TRBV11-2 and TRBJ2-4; D perhaps matches TRBD1 (6 bases). This clonotype was sampled from a woman younger than 35 with Graves' hyperthyroidism. The material sequenced was blood. The CDR3 loop is CASSLGVGGAKNIQYF. The DNA for the CDR3 is TGTGCCAGCAGCTTGGGCGTAGGGGGAGCCAAAAACATTCAGTACTTC.